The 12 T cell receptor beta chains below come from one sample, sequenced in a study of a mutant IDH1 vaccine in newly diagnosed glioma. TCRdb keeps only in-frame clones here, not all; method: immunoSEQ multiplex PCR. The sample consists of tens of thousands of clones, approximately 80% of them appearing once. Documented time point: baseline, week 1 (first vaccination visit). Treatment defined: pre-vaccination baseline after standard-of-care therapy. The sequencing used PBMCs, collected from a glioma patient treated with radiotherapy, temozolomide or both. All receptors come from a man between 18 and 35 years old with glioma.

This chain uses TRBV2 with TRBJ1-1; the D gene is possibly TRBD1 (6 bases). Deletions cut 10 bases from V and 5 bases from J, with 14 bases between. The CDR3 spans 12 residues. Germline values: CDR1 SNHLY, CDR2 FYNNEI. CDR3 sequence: CATGQGLTEAFF. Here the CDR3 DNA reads TGTGCCACGGGGCAGGGGCTTACTGAAGCTTTCTTT.

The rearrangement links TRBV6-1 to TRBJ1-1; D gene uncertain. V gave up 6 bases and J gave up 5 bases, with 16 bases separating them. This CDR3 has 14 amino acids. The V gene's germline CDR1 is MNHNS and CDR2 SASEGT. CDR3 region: CASSAAQVGTEAFF. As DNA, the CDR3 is TGTGCCAGCAGCGCAGCTCAGGTCGGTACTGAAGCTTTCTTT.

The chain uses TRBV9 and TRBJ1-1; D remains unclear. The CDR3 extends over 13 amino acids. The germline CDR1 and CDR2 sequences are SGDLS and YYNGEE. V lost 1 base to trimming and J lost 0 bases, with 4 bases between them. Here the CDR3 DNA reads TGTGCCAGCAGCGTATATCTGAACACTGAAGCTTTCTTT. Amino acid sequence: CASSVYLNTEAFF.

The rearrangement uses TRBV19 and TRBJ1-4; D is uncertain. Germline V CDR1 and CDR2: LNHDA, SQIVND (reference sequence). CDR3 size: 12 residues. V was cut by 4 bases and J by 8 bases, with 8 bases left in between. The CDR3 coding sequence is TGTGCCAGTAGTAGGGTAGGAGAAAAACTGTTTTTT. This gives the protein CASSRVGEKLFF.

The CDR3 region has the DNA TGTGCCAGTAGTGCAGGGACAGGGAGTCCCTACGAGCAGTACTTC. It codes for CASSAGTGSPYEQYF. The rearrangement links TRBV19 to TRBJ2-7; 9 nucleotides align to TRBD1. V was pared by 5 bases and J by 2 bases, with 7 bases of the junction left unmatched. The CDR3 has 15 amino acids. Germline loops: CDR1 LNHDA, CDR2 SQIVND (reference sequence). The full variable domain, completed using reference TRBV19 and TRBJ2-7, is DGGITQSPKYLFRKEGQNVTLSCEQNLNHDAMYWYRQDPGQGLRLIYYSQIVNDFQKGDIAEGYSVSREKKESFPLTVTSAQKNPTAFYLCASSAGTGSPYEQYFGPGTRLTVT.

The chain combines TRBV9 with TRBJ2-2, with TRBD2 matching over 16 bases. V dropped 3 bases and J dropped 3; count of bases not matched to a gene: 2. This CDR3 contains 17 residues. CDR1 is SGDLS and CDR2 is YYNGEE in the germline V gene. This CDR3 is CASSGGLAGGHTGELFF. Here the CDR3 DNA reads TGTGCCAGCAGCGGGGGACTAGCGGGGGGGCACACCGGGGAGCTGTTTTTT.

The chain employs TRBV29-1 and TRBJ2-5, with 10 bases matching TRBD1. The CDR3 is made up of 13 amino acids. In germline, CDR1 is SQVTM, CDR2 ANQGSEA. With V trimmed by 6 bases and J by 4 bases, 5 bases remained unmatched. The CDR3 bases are TGCAGCGTCAAGGGACAGGGGCCAGAGACCCAGTACTTC. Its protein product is CSVKGQGPETQYF.

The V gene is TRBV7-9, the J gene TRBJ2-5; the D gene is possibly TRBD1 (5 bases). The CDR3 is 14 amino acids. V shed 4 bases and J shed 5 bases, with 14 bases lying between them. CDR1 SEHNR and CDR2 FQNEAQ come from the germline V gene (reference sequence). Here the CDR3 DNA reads TGTGCCAGCAGCTCGACAGTGGTAGGGGAGACCCAGTACTTC. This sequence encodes CASSSTVVGETQYF.

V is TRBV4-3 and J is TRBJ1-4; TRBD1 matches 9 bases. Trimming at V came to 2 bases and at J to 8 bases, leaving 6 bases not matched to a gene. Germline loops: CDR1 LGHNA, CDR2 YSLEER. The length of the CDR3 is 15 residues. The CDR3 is CASSQQTGGVEKLFF. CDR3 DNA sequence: TGCGCCAGCAGCCAACAGACAGGGGGAGTGGAAAAACTGTTTTTT.

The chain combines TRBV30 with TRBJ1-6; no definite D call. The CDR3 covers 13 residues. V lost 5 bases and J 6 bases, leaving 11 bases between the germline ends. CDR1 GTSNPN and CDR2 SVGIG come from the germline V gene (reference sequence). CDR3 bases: TGTGCCTGGGAGGGAGGAAGTAATTCACCCCTCCACTTT. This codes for CAWEGGSNSPLHF. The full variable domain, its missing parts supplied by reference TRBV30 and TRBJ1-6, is SQTIHQWPATLVQPVGSPLSLECTVEGTSNPNLYWYRQAAGRGLQLLFYSVGIGQISSEVPQNLSASRPQDRQFILSSKKLLLSDSGFYLCAWEGGSNSPLHFGNGTRLTVT.

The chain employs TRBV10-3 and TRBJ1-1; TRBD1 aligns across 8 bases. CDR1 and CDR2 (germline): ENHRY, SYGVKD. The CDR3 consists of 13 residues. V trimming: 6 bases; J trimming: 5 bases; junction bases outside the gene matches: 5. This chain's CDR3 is CAIRPGQVTEAFF. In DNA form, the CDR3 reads TGTGCCATCAGGCCGGGACAGGTTACTGAAGCTTTCTTT.

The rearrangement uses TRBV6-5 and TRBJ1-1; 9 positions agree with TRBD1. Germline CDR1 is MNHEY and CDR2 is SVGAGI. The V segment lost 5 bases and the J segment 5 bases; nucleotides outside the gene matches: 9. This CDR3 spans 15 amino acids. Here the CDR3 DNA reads TGTGCCAGCAGTGGGACGGGACAGGGAGGAACTGAAGCTTTCTTT. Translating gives CASSGTGQGGTEAFF.